This T cell receptor beta chain stems from a study of blood T cells in healthy people across ages. Combining a sample-barcoded 5' primer with a J-beta primer mix, a second PCR ran for roughly 7 to 12 cycles. MiXCR, run by TCRdb on the 5' RACE reads, gives a single entry per CDR3 protein. The sample yields about 970,000 distinct CDR3 sequences, roughly half seen once. Whole-study results and caveats: It was not possible, with unsorted PBMCs, to conclusively compare naive and antigen-experienced cells.

Germline CDR1 DFQATT, CDR2 SNEGSKA (reference sequence). V was clipped by 6 bases and J by 8 bases, with 12 bases between them. CDR3 length: 11 amino acids. A remark on this clonotype: The antigen remains undetermined.

This chain uses TRBV20-1 with TRBJ2-3, with D tentatively TRBD2 (7 bases). The sequence derives from a woman aged 60-75 years in good health. Sequencing was performed on blood. This chain's CDR3 is CSAPRGATQYF. CDR3 in DNA: TGCAGTGCCCCCCGGGGGGCTACGCAGTATTTT.